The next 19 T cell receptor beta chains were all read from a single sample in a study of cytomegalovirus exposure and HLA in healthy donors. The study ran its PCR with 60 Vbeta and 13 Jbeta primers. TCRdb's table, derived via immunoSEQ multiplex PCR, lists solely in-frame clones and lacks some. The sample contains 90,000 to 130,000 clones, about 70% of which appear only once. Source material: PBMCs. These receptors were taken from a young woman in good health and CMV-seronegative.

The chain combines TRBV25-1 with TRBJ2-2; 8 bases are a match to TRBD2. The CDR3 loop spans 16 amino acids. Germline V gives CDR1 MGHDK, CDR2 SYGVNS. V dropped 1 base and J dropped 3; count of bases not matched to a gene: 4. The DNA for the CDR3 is TGTGCCAGCAGTGAATCTGCTAGCGGGTACACCGGGGAGCTGTTTTTT. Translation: CASSESASGYTGELFF.

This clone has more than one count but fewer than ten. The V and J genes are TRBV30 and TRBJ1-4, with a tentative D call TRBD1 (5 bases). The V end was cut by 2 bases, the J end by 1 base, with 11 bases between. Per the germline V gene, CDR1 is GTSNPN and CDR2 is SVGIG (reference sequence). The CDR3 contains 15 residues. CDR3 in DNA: TGTGCCTGGAGTAAACCCGACAGAACTAATGAAAAACTGTTTTTT. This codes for CAWSKPDRTNEKLFF.

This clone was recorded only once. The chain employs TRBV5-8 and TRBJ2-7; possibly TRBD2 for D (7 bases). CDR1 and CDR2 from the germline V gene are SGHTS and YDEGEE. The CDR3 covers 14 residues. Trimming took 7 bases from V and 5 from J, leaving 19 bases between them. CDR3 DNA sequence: TGTGCCAGCCTCTTCCGGGGGGCAGTGGACGAGCAGTACTTC. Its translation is CASLFRGAVDEQYF.

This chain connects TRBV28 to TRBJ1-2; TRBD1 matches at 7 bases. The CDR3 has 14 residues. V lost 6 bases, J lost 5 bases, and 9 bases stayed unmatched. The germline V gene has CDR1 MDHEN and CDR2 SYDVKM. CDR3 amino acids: CASRIQGTMYGYTF. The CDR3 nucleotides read TGTGCCAGCAGGATACAGGGGACCATGTATGGCTACACCTTC.

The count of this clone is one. The CDR3 nucleotides are TGTGCCAGCAGTCAAACACAGGGGAAGGCGAATGGCTACACCTTC. Translating it yields CASSQTQGKANGYTF. The chain recombines TRBV2 with TRBJ1-2; TRBD1 aligns across 7 bases. The CDR3 is 15 amino acids. CDR1 and CDR2 from the germline V gene are SNHLY and FYNNEI. The J segment lost 6 bases and the V segment lost 5 bases, leaving 12 bases of the junction unmatched.

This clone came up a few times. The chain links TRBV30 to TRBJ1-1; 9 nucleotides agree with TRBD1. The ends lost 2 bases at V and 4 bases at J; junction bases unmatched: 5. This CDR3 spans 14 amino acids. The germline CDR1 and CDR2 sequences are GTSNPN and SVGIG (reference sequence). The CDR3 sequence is CAWSTTGGTTEAFF. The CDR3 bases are TGTGCCTGGAGTACTACAGGGGGCACCACTGAAGCTTTCTTT.

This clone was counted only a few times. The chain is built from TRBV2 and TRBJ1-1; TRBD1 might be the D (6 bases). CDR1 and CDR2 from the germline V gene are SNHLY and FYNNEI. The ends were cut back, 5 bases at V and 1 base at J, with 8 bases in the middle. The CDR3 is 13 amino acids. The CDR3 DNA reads TGTGCCAGCAGTATCAGGGGGAACACTGAAGCTTTCTTT. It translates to CASSIRGNTEAFF.

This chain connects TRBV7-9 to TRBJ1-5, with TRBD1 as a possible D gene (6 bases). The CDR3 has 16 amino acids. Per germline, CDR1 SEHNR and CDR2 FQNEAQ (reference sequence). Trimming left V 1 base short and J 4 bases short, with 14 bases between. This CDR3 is CASSLGGGRVNQPQHF. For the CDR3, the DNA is TGTGCCAGCAGCTTAGGCGGGGGCAGGGTTAATCAGCCCCAGCATTTT.

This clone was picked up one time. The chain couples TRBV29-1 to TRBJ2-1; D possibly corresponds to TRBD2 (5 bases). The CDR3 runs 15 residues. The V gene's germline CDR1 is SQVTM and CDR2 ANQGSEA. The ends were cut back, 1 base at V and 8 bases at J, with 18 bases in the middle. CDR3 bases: TGCAGCGTTGAAGGGGAGCTCGGAGGTTTGGATGAGCAGTTCTTC. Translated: CSVEGELGGLDEQFF.

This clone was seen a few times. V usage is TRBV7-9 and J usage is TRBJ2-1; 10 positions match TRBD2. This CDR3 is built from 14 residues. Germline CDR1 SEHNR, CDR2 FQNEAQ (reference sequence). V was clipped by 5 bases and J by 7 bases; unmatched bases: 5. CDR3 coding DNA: TGTGCCAGCAGCGTAAGCGGGAGGGGGAATGAGCAGTTCTTC. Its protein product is CASSVSGRGNEQFF.

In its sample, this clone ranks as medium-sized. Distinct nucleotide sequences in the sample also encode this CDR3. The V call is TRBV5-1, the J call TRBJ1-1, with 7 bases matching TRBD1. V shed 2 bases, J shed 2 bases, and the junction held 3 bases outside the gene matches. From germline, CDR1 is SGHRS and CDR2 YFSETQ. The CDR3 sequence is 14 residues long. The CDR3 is CASSLQGQNTEAFF. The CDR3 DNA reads TGCGCCAGCAGCTTACAGGGGCAAAACACTGAAGCTTTCTTT.

Here the CDR3 DNA reads TGTGCCAGCAGCTCCGGGACAGGGGCGTACTATGGCTACACCTTC. Its translation: CASSSGTGAYYGYTF. This chain joins TRBV7-2 and TRBJ1-2; 10 nucleotides align to TRBD1. After removal of 4 bases from V and 3 bases from J, the junction contained 5 bases not matched to a gene. There are 15 residues in the CDR3. The germline gives CDR1 SGHTA, CDR2 FQGNSA.

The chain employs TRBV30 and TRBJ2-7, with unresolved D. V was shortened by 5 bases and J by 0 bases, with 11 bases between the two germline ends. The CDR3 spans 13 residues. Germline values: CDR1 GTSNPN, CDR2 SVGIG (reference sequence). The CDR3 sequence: CAWVGRYSYEQYF. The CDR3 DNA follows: TGTGCCTGGGTCGGTCGTTACTCCTACGAGCAGTACTTC. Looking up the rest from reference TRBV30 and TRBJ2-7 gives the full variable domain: SQTIHQWPATLVQPVGSPLSLECTVEGTSNPNLYWYRQAAGRGLQLLFYSVGIGQISSEVPQNLSASRPQDRQFILSSKKLLLSDSGFYLCAWVGRYSYEQYFGPGTRLTVT.

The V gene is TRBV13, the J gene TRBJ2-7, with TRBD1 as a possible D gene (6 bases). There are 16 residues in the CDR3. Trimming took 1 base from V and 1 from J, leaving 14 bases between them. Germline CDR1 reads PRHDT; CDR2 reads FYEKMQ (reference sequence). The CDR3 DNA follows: TGTGCCAGCAGCTTAGTGGCAGGGGATGAGTCCTACGAGCAGTACTTC. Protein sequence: CASSLVAGDESYEQYF.

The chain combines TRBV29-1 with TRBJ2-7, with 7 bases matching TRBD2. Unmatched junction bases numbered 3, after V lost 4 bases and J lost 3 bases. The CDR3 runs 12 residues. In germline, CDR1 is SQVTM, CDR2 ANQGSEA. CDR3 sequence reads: CSVGRTSYEQYF. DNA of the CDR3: TGCAGCGTTGGCAGGACTAGCTACGAGCAGTACTTC.

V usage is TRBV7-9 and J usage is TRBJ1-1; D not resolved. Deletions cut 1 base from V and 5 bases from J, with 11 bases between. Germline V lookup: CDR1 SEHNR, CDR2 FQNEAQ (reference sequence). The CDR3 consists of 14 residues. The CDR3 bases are TGTGCCAGCAGCTTAGAAGGGAGTGAGACTGAAGCTTTCTTT. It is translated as CASSLEGSETEAFF.

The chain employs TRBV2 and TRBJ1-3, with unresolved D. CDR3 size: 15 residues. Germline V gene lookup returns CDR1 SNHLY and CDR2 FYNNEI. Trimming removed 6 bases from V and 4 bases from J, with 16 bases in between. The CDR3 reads CASRPMTILGNTIYF. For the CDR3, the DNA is TGTGCCAGCAGGCCAATGACTATCTTAGGAAACACCATATATTTT.

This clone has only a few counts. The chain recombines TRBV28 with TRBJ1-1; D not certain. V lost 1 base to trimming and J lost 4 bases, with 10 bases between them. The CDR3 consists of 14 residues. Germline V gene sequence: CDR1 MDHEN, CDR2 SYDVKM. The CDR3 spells CASSLSRQSTEAFF. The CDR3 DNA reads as TGTGCCAGCAGTTTATCTAGGCAGAGCACTGAAGCTTTCTTT.

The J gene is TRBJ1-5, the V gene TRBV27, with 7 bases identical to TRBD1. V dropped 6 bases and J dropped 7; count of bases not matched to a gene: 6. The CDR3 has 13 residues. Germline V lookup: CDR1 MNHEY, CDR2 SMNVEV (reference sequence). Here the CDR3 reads CASRGTAGQPQHF. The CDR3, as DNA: TGTGCCAGCAGAGGGACAGCGGGCCAGCCCCAGCATTTT.